This T cell receptor (beta chain) originates from a study of cytomegalovirus exposure and HLA in healthy donors. Overall study findings and caveats: Across donors, presence/absence analyses took sequencing depth to be roughly uniform. Most TCRs appeared rarely, but some public TCRs recurred in many donors.

Regarding this clone: Its target is unknown.

The PCR employed 60 Vbeta primers together with 13 Jbeta primers. The table came from immunoSEQ multiplex PCR; TCRdb's copy has only in-frame clones and leaves some out. This table has 150,000 to 200,000 clones, 75% to 90% appearing once. This CDR3 spans 18 amino acids. J lost 1 base, V lost 4 bases, and 8 bases had no gene match. CDR1 is MNHEY, CDR2 SMNVEV, per germline (reference sequence). Donors were nominally healthy when sampled, though unrecorded immune exposures were likely. The rearrangement links TRBV27 to TRBJ1-6; 9 nucleotides line up with TRBD1. Material for sequencing was PBMCs. The clonotype was recovered from a man aged 45 to 65 in good health and CMV-seropositive. CDR3 residues: CASSYGTGGLSYNSPLHF. The CDR3 DNA sequence: TGTGCCAGCAGTTATGGAACAGGGGGCTTGTCCTATAATTCACCCCTCCACTTT.